The clone carrying this T cell receptor beta chain has more than one count but fewer than ten. Antigen unknown. This entry belongs to a study of T cells after yellow fever vaccination. Whole-study findings and limits: On re-exposure, the response was weaker but peaked faster, at day 5 versus 15. High-abundance clonotypes from the bulk population could contaminate FACS-sorted repertoires.

The CDR3 is made up of 16 amino acids. Trimming cost V 6 bases and J 0 bases, with 15 bases left between them. Conversion of TCR transcripts into cDNA relied on 5'RACE template switching, which added a universal primer site and UMIs. TCRdb called the 5' RACE reads again in MiXCR, with one record for every CDR3 protein. The repertoire holds tens of thousands of distinct CDR3 sequences, with about 7.7% as singletons. The receptor was derived from a man younger than 35 who received the YFV17D yellow fever vaccine. This specimen consisted of CD8+ T cells sorted from PBMCs, obtained approximately 11 days after the first yellow fever vaccination. The gene calls are TRBV12-3 or TRBV12-4 and TRBJ1-3; no clear D gene. In nucleotides, the CDR3 is TGTGCCAGCAGAGCCACCGGGCCCTACTCTGGAAACACCATATATTTT. As protein: CASRATGPYSGNTIYF.